Shown below are 17 T cell receptor beta chains from a single sample sequenced in a study of T cells in Graves' hyperthyroidism and ophthalmopathy. Template material for amplifying TCR beta CDR3 regions consisted of RNA transcripts. Carried out on the TCR CDR3, a first-round RT-PCR used the HTBI primer set. TCRdb re-called the multiplex PCR reads through MiXCR, storing one row per CDR3 protein. Here the sample spans around 190,000 distinct CDR3 sequences, about a sixth being singletons. Source material: blood. The source of these receptors is a woman between 50 and 59 years old with Graves' hyperthyroidism.

This clonotype was seen a handful of times. V is TRBV12-3 or TRBV12-4 and J is TRBJ1-1; D uncertain. Trimming left V 3 bases short and J 5 bases short, with 4 bases between. The CDR3 extends over 11 amino acids. CDR3 nucleotides: TGTGCCAGCAGTTTTGATACTGAAGCTTTCTTT. Encoded protein: CASSFDTEAFF.

The chain employs TRBV6-5 and TRBJ2-2; unclear D gene. The germline gives CDR1 MNHEY, CDR2 SVGAGI. Trimming left V 3 bases short and J 2 bases short, with 10 bases between. This CDR3 contains 15 residues. CDR3 sequence: CASSYQGRNTGELFF. CDR3 bases: TGTGCCAGCAGTTATCAAGGGCGCAACACCGGGGAGCTGTTTTTT.

Ten or more counts support this clonotype. J is TRBJ2-3 and V is TRBV20-1; TRBD2 agrees at 7 bases. The CDR3 has 15 residues. The ends lost 0 bases at V and 4 bases at J; junction bases unmatched: 7. CDR1 is DFQATT and CDR2 is SNEGSKA in the germline V gene (reference sequence). The CDR3 region is CSARDKTSAPDTQYF. In DNA form, the CDR3 reads TGCAGTGCTAGAGATAAAACTAGCGCCCCAGATACGCAGTATTTT.

This clonotype was counted at least ten times. The chain uses TRBV9 and TRBJ1-2, with a possible D match to TRBD1 (5 bases). Germline V CDR1 and CDR2: SGDLS, YYNGEE. The CDR3 contains 13 residues. V lost 0 bases and J 8 bases, leaving 11 bases between the germline ends. The CDR3, as DNA: TGTGCCAGCAGCGTAGGTACAGGTGGGGGCTACACCTTC. It yields the protein CASSVGTGGGYTF. The whole variable domain, filled in from reference TRBV9 and TRBJ1-2, reads DSGVTQTPKHLITATGQRVTLRCSPRSGDLSVYWYQQSLDQGLQFLIQYYNGEERAKGNILERFSAQQFPDLHSELNLSSLELGDSALYFCASSVGTGGGYTFGSGTRLTVV.

This clonotype showed up many times. The rearrangement links TRBV20-1 to TRBJ1-1, with a weak D call TRBD1 (6 bases). Germline-derived CDR1 and CDR2 are DFQATT and SNEGSKA (reference sequence). The CDR3 runs to 15 residues. Trimming left V 3 bases short and J 3 bases short, with 17 bases between. The CDR3 nucleotides are TGCAGTGCTAGTTTGGGGGCGCGTATGGACACTGAAGCTTTCTTT. Its translation: CSASLGARMDTEAFF.

The chain combines TRBV28 with TRBJ1-2; the D gene is possibly TRBD1 (5 bases). There are 13 residues in the CDR3. CDR1 MDHEN and CDR2 SYDVKM come from the germline V gene. V lost 5 bases to trimming and J lost 7 bases, with 14 bases between them. CDR3 region: CASSALGVAGYTF. For the CDR3, the DNA is TGTGCCAGCAGTGCCCTGGGGGTTGCTGGCTACACCTTC.

CDR3 protein: CASSYSTSAAGGLNEQYF. CDR3 DNA: TGTGCCAGCAGTTACTCGACATCGGCGGCGGGAGGGCTAAACGAGCAGTACTTC. This chain links TRBV6-5 with TRBJ2-7; 9 nucleotides agree with TRBD2. The CDR3 spans 18 residues. Germline lookup yields CDR1 MNHEY and CDR2 SVGAGI. Germline trimming cut 0 bases from V and 5 bases from J; bases unmatched to any gene: 14.

This clonotype appeared many times. J is TRBJ1-1 and V is TRBV7-2; D call uncertain. The germline V gene has CDR1 SGHTA and CDR2 FQGNSA. CDR3 length: 15 amino acids. Deletions cut 1 base from V and 2 bases from J, with 11 bases between. The CDR3 loop is CASSLGVFRNTEAFF. The CDR3 DNA reads as TGTGCCAGCAGCTTAGGTGTGTTCCGAAACACTGAAGCTTTCTTT.

At least ten counts were recorded for this clonotype. The chain has TRBV12-3 or TRBV12-4 and TRBJ1-2; D is unresolved. The CDR3 consists of 11 residues. The V end lost 5 bases, the J end lost 10 bases, and 11 bases lay between the germline ends. The CDR3, as DNA: TGTGCCAGCAGTCGCGGTATCGCCTACACCTTC. Protein sequence: CASSRGIAYTF.

This clonotype was seen a handful of times. The V call is TRBV19, the J call TRBJ1-5, with D maybe TRBD1 (5 bases). The CDR3 totals 13 residues. Trimming took off 3 bases at V and 6 bases at J, with 9 bases between the two ends. CDR1 LNHDA and CDR2 SQIVND come from the germline V gene (reference sequence). CDR3 nucleotide sequence: TGTGCCAGTAGTATCCACGACAGTCAGCCCCAGCATTTT. Translated, it gives CASSIHDSQPQHF.

This clonotype was counted at least ten times. The chain recombines TRBV6-1 with TRBJ1-6; D remains ambiguous. V dropped 7 bases and J dropped 7 bases, with 14 bases sitting between them. The CDR3 is made up of 14 amino acids. Germline V gene lookup returns CDR1 MNHNS and CDR2 SASEGT. CDR3 loop: CASTPRTGNSPLHF. DNA for the CDR3: TGTGCCAGCACCCCTAGGACGGGAAATTCACCCCTCCACTTT.

This clonotype was recorded a few times. The chain joins TRBV5-1 to TRBJ2-1; possible D gene TRBD2, 5 bases. Germline CDR1 is SGHRS and CDR2 is YFSETQ. Trimming took 0 bases from V and 5 from J, leaving 9 bases between them. The CDR3 contains 14 residues. CDR3 sequence reads: CASSLDRGDNEQFF. CDR3 nucleotide sequence: TGCGCCAGCAGCTTGGACCGGGGAGACAATGAGCAGTTCTTC.

This clonotype was counted a few times. The J gene is TRBJ2-7, the V gene TRBV5-1, with 12 positions matching TRBD1. With 4 bases clipped from V and 7 bases from J, the junction kept 6 bases outside the gene matches. This CDR3 is 14 amino acids long. Germline assignment: CDR1 SGHRS and CDR2 YFSETQ. In DNA, the CDR3 is TGCGCCAGCAGCGAGGGGACAGGGGGCTGGGAGCAGTACTTC. Translation: CASSEGTGGWEQYF.

V and J are TRBV12-3 or TRBV12-4 and TRBJ1-3; 9 positions agree with TRBD1. The CDR3 has 16 amino acids. J lost 0 bases, V lost 5 bases, and 5 bases had no gene match. CDR3 coding DNA: TGTGCCAGCAGTGCAGGGACAGGGACCTCTGGAAACACCATATATTTT. It codes for CASSAGTGTSGNTIYF.

The chain couples TRBV5-8 to TRBJ1-6, with D maybe TRBD1 (5 bases). From germline, CDR1 is SGHTS and CDR2 YDEGEE. Trimming pared 3 bases from V and 6 bases from J, leaving 13 bases between. This CDR3 contains 15 residues. The CDR3: CASSSSGLSNSPLHF. In nucleotides, the CDR3 is TGTGCCAGCAGCTCCTCGGGACTGAGTAATTCACCCCTCCACTTT. The full variable domain, with the rest looked up from reference TRBV5-8 and TRBJ1-6, is EAGVTQSPTHLIKTRGQQATLRCSPISGHTSVYWYQQALGLGLQFLLWYDEGEERNRGNFPPRFSGRQFPNYSSELNVNALELEDSALYLCASSSSGLSNSPLHFGNGTRLTVT.

There are a few counts of this clonotype. The rearrangement links TRBV7-2 to TRBJ2-1; no clear D. V gave up 4 bases and J gave up 9 bases, with 13 bases separating them. The length of the CDR3 is 13 residues. Germline CDR1 and CDR2: SGHTA and FQGNSA. Here the CDR3 DNA reads TGTGCCAGCAGCTCCAATCCTACGGGTGAGCAGTTCTTC. Its translation: CASSSNPTGEQFF. Filled out from reference TRBV7-2 and TRBJ2-1, the complete variable domain reads GAGVSQSPSNKVTEKGKDVELRCDPISGHTALYWYRQSLGQGLEFLIYFQGNSAPDKSGLPSDRFSAERTGGSVSTLTIQRTQQEDSAVYLCASSSNPTGEQFFGPGTRLTVL.

This clonotype was seen ten or more times. This chain uses TRBV28 with TRBJ2-3; D is undetermined. CDR3 length equals 15 residues. The V gene lost 2 bases and the J gene lost 2 bases, with 11 bases spanning the gap. Germline-derived CDR1 and CDR2 are MDHEN and SYDVKM. The CDR3 region is CASSLPSGLTDTQYF. CDR3 coding DNA: TGTGCCAGCAGTTTACCGTCGGGCCTCACAGATACGCAGTATTTT.